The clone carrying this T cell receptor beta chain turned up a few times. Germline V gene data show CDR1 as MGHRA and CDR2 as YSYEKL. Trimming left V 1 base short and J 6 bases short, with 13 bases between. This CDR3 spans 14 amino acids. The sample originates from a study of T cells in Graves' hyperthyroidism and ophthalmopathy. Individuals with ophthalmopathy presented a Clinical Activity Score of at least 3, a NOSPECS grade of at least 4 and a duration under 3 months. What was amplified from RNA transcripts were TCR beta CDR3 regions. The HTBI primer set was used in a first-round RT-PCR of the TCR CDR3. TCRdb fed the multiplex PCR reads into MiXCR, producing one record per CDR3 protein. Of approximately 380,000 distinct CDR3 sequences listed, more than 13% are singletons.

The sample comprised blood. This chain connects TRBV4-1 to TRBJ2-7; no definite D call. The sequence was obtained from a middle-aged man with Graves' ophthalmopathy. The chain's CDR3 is CASSQAARTSEQYF. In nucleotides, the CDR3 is TGCGCCAGCAGCCAAGCGGCTAGAACCTCCGAGCAGTACTTC.